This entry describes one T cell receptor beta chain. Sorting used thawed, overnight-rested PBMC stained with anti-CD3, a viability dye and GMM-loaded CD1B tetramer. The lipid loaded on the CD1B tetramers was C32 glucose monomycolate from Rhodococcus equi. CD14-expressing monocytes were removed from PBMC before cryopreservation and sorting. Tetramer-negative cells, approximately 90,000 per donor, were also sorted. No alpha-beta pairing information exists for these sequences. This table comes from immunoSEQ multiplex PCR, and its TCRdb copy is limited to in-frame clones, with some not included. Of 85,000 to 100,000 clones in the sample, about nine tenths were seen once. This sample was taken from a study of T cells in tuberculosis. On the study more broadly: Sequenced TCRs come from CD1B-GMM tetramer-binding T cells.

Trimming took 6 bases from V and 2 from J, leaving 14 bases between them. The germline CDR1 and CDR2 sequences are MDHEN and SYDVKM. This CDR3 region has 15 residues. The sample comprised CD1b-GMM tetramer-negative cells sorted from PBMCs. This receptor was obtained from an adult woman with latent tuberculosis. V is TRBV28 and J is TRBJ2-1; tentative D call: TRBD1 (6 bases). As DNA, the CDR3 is TGTGCCAGCAGGCCACAGGGTAGGACCTACAATGAGCAGTTCTTC. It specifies CASRPQGRTYNEQFF.